This record concerns one TCR beta chain sequence. This CDR3 is 14 amino acids long. The trim removed 4 bases at V and 6 bases at J, leaving 9 bases unmatched. Germline V gene lookup returns CDR1 SGDLS and CDR2 YYNGEE. The PCR employed 60 Vbeta primers together with 13 Jbeta primers. Assay: immunoSEQ multiplex PCR; the TCRdb copy retains only in-frame clones and omits some. The sample shows more than 130,000 clones, 80% of them seen only once. The data derive from a study of cytomegalovirus exposure and HLA in healthy donors. The chain links TRBV9 to TRBJ1-2, with TRBD1 identical over 7 bases. The sample consisted of PBMCs. The sequence was obtained from a male donor in good health and CMV-seronegative. The DNA of the CDR3 is TGTGCCAGCAGCCTAATAGACAGGGAACATGGCTACACCTTC. It encodes CASSLIDREHGYTF.